This T cell receptor (beta chain) comes out of a study of early T cells in non-severe SARS-CoV-2 infection. Background on the study: Sequenced bulk RNA came from whole blood that was unsorted, and chains were unpaired. Broader study findings: Lookups in VDJdb leaned toward anti-spike CD8 responses and missed private and CD4 specificities.

In this sample, this clonotype turned up many times. What it recognizes is unknown. Individual cDNA molecules each received unique molecular identifiers attached to them. TCRdb reanalysed the 5' RACE reads using MiXCR and keeps one entry per CDR3 protein. The sample has approximately 46,000 distinct CDR3 sequences; approximately 6% are singletons. The CDR3 loop spans 14 amino acids. CDR1 and CDR2 from the germline V gene are DFQATT and SNEGSKA (reference sequence). V shed 6 bases and J 8 bases; nucleotides not matched to a gene: 13. Sequenced input: whole blood. This TCR came from an adult who was a healthcare worker with PCR-confirmed SARS-CoV-2 infection or an uninfected control (not recorded which). The V call is TRBV20-1, the J call TRBJ2-1; 7 nucleotides agree with TRBD2. CDR3 nucleotides: TGCAGTGCCGAAGGAGCGGGGACTCGGCATGAGCAGTTCTTC. This codes for CSAEGAGTRHEQFF.